The sequence of this T cell receptor (beta chain) was determined in a study of T cells in Graves' hyperthyroidism and ophthalmopathy. This clonotype was seen many times. Pregnant or lactating patients were excluded, as were those with uncontrolled infection or other autoimmune disease. Thyroid ultrasound and orbital computed tomography, with clinical symptoms and serum thyroxine and TRAb, informed diagnoses. It was 10 ml of fresh peripheral blood that supplied the PBMCs. The CDR3 totals 17 residues. The germline V gene has CDR1 MNHEY and CDR2 SVGAGI. Trimming removed 0 bases at V and 4 bases at J, with 18 bases between. Amplified regions were TCR beta CDR3 sequences from RNA transcripts. The primer set for the first-round RT-PCR of the TCR CDR3 was HTBI. Via MiXCR, TCRdb re-called the multiplex PCR reads, giving one row per CDR3 protein. Found here are 600,000 to 700,000 distinct CDR3 sequences, roughly 14% of them singletons; the top ten hold 3.5% to 4.5%.

The V gene is TRBV6-5, the J gene TRBJ1-2; D is ambiguous. The sample consisted of blood. The receptor was derived from a woman aged 40 to 49 with Graves' ophthalmopathy. The CDR3 DNA follows: TGTGCCAGCAGTTACTCCTTCTGGTCCACCGAGCCCTATGGCTACACCTTC. Protein sequence: CASSYSFWSTEPYGYTF.